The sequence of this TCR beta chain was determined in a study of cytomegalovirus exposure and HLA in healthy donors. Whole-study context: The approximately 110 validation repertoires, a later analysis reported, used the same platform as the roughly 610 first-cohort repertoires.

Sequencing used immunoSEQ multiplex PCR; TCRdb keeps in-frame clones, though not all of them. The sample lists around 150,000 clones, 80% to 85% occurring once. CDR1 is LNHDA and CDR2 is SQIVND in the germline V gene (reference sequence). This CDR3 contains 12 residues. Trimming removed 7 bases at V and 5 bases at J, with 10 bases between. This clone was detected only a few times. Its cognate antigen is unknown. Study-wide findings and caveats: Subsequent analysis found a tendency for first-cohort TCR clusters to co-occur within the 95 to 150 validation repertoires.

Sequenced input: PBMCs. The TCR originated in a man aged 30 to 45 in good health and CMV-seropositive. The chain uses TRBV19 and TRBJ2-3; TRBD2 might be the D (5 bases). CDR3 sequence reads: CASMKGGDTQYF. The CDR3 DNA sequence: TGTGCCAGTATGAAAGGAGGAGATACGCAGTATTTT.